The clone carrying this T cell receptor beta chain has only one observation. Its antigen is still unknown. This entry is derived from a study of T cells in Graves' hyperthyroidism and ophthalmopathy. Across the study: At initial diagnosis, before any treatment had begun, peripheral blood was obtained. Regarding the study as a whole: Blood also contained most expanded thyroid clonotypes above 0.001.

TCR beta CDR3 region amplification was performed from RNA transcripts. The study used the HTBI primer set for a first-round RT-PCR of the TCR CDR3. TCRdb independently ran MiXCR on the multiplex PCR reads; one entry per CDR3 protein. The sample shows about 640,000 distinct CDR3 sequences, less than 25% of them seen only once. The length of the CDR3 is 15 residues. Germline V gene lookup returns CDR1 SGHTA and CDR2 FQGNSA. V was trimmed by 2 bases and J by 5 bases, leaving 14 bases between them. V is TRBV7-2 and J is TRBJ2-3, with D hard to call. This TCR derives from a man under 40 with Graves' ophthalmopathy. The specimen sequenced was blood. This CDR3 reads CASSLTARVQDTQYF. In nucleotides, the CDR3 is TGTGCCAGCAGCTTAACCGCTAGGGTTCAAGATACGCAGTATTTT.